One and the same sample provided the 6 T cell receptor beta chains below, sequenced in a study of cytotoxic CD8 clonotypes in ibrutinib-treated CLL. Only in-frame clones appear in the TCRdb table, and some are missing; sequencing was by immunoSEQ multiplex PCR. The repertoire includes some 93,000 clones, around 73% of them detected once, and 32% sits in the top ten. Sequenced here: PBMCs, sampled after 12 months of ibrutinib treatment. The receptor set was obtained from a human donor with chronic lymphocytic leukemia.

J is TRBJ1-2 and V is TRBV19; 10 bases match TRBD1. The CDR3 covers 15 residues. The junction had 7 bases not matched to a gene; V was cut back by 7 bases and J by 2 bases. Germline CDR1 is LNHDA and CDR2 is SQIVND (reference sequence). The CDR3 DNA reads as TGTGCCAGTACCCGGACAGGGGGGTTGAACTATGGCTACACCTTC. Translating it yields CASTRTGGLNYGYTF.

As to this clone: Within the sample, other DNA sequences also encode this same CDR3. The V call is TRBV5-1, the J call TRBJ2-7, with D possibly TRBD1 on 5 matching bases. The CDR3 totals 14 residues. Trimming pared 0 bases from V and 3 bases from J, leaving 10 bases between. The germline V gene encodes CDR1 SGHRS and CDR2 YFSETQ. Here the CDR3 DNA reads TGCGCCAGCAGCTTGGAGGGCCAGGGCTACGAGCAGTACTTC. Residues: CASSLEGQGYEQYF.

For the CDR3, the DNA is TGTGCCACCAGCAGAGATCAACGGGAGACCCAGTACTTC. Its protein product is CATSRDQRETQYF. The rearrangement links TRBV15 to TRBJ2-5; D not resolved. Trimming shortened V by 0 bases and J by 5 bases, and 7 bases separated the two germline ends. The CDR3 consists of 13 residues. The germline gives CDR1 LNHNV, CDR2 YYDKDF (reference sequence).

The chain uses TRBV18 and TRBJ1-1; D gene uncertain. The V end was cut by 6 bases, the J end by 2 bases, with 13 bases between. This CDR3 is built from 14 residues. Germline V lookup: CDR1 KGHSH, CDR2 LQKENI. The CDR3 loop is CASSSSRINTEAFF. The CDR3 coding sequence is TGTGCCAGCTCGTCAAGTAGGATAAACACTGAAGCTTTCTTT. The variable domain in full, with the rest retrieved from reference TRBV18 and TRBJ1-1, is NAGVMQNPRHLVRRRGQEARLRCSPMKGHSHVYWYRQLPEEGLKFMVYLQKENIIDESGMPKERFSAEFPKEGPSILRIQQVVRGDSAAYFCASSSSRINTEAFFGQGTRLTVV.

The CDR3 DNA reads TGTGCCAGCAGTCTTGACAGAGATAATTCACCCCTCCACTTT. Translation: CASSLDRDNSPLHF. The chain has TRBV27 and TRBJ1-6, with D perhaps matching TRBD1 (5 bases). The V and J ends lost 5 bases and 5 bases respectively, with 10 bases between them. This CDR3 comprises 14 residues. The germline V gene has CDR1 MNHEY and CDR2 SMNVEV (reference sequence).

CDR3 in amino acids: CASSVDRGSLQPQHF. In nucleotides, the CDR3 is TGTGCCAGCAGTGTGGACAGGGGGTCCCTCCAGCCCCAGCATTTT. This chain connects TRBV27 to TRBJ1-5; 10 bases align to TRBD1. Losses at the gene ends were 5 bases for V and 7 bases for J; bases not matched to a gene: 8. This CDR3 comprises 15 residues. Germline values: CDR1 MNHEY, CDR2 SMNVEV (reference sequence).